This T cell receptor beta chain was identified during a study of T cells in Graves' hyperthyroidism and ophthalmopathy. Study background: Specimen type is peripheral blood, collected at initial diagnosis prior to any treatment.

The study based diagnoses on clinical symptoms, serum thyroxine and TRAb, thyroid ultrasound and orbital computed tomography. V was cut by 3 bases and J by 3 bases, with 16 bases left in between. Germline values: CDR1 SEHNR, CDR2 FQNEAQ (reference sequence). The CDR3 loop spans 16 amino acids. This clonotype appeared many times. Its antigen is currently unknown. Study findings and constraints: Separation of ophthalmopathy from stable hyperthyroidism was achieved by a 13 V-J model.

Amplified TCR beta CDR3 regions came from RNA transcripts. The HTBI primer set drove a first-round RT-PCR of the TCR CDR3. MiXCR was run by TCRdb on the multiplex PCR reads, yielding one entry per CDR3 protein. The sample has around 690,000 distinct CDR3 sequences; roughly 17% are singletons. Sequencing was done on a sample of blood. The TCR comes from a middle-aged man with Graves' hyperthyroidism. The rearrangement uses TRBV7-9 and TRBJ2-3; D ambiguous. The CDR3 protein is CASSFGFGPPTDTQYF. CDR3 DNA: TGTGCCAGCAGCTTCGGATTCGGGCCCCCAACAGATACGCAGTATTTT. Using reference TRBV7-9 and TRBJ2-3 for the parts outside the CDR3, the full variable domain is DTGVSQNPRHKITKRGQNVTFRCDPISEHNRLYWYRQTLGQGPEFLTYFQNEAQLEKSRLLSDRFSAERPKGSFSTLEIQRTEQGDSAMYLCASSFGFGPPTDTQYFGPGTRLTVL.